One sample yielded the 8 T cell receptor beta chains listed below, sequenced in a study of T cells in lung cancer brain metastases. Data came from immunoSEQ multiplex PCR; TCRdb stores just in-frame clones and leaves some out. This table holds about 5,600 clones, about four fifths found once. Sequenced input: tumor tissue from a brain metastasis. All receptors derive from a man between 50 and 59 years old with non-small cell lung cancer that had spread to the brain.

The gene calls are TRBV5-5 and TRBJ2-7; the D gene is possibly TRBD1 (5 bases). Germline V gives CDR1 SGHKS, CDR2 YYEKEE (reference sequence). This CDR3 has 13 residues. Trimming took off 4 bases at V and 3 bases at J, with 11 bases between the two ends. CDR3 nucleotides: TGTGCCAGCAGCCAAGGAGACAGCTACGAGCAGTACTTC. Its translation is CASSQGDSYEQYF. The whole variable domain, filled in from reference TRBV5-5 and TRBJ2-7, reads DAGVTQSPTHLIKTRGQQVTLRCSPISGHKSVSWYQQVLGQGPQFIFQYYEKEERGRGNFPDRFSARQFPNYSSELNVNALLLGDSALYLCASSQGDSYEQYFGPGTRLTVT.

J is TRBJ2-5 and V is TRBV30; 7 nucleotides align to TRBD1. The CDR3 contains 12 residues. Looked up from germline, CDR1 is GTSNPN and CDR2 is SVGIG (reference sequence). V dropped 7 bases and J dropped 2; count of bases not matched to a gene: 4. The CDR3 spells CASGTVQETQYF. DNA for the CDR3: TGTGCCTCGGGGACAGTTCAAGAGACCCAGTACTTC.

This chain uses TRBV5-1 with TRBJ2-5; TRBD2 matches 8 bases. Unmatched junction bases numbered 3, after V lost 4 bases and J lost 4 bases. This CDR3 has 13 amino acids. Germline CDR1 reads SGHRS; CDR2 reads YFSETQ. CDR3 DNA sequence: TGCGCCAGCAGCCCGGGGGGGATAGAGACCCAGTACTTC. This encodes CASSPGGIETQYF.

V and J are TRBV27 and TRBJ1-2; D unresolved. This CDR3 comprises 20 residues. Trimming cost V 2 bases and J 0 bases, with 25 bases left between them. Germline loops: CDR1 MNHEY, CDR2 SMNVEV (reference sequence). The CDR3 loop reads CASSLPHAAGQRNTNYGYTF. The CDR3 DNA follows: TGTGCCAGCAGTTTACCCCATGCGGCTGGGCAGAGAAACACTAACTATGGCTACACCTTC.

Written as DNA, the CDR3 is TGTGCCTGGAGTGTCAGTGGACCCGAAAAACTGTTTTTT. Translation: CAWSVSGPEKLFF. J is TRBJ1-4 and V is TRBV30; D call uncertain. Trimming pared 0 bases from V and 8 bases from J, leaving 10 bases between. This CDR3 is 13 amino acids long. Germline lookup yields CDR1 GTSNPN and CDR2 SVGIG (reference sequence).

This chain uses TRBV27 with TRBJ2-4; 8 positions agree with TRBD1. J was trimmed by 0 bases and V by 4 bases; bases with no gene match: 8. This CDR3 is 17 amino acids long. Germline lookup yields CDR1 MNHEY and CDR2 SMNVEV (reference sequence). CDR3 sequence (DNA): TGTGCCAGCAGTTCTCAGGACAGGGTGCTAGCCAAAAACATTCAGTACTTC. Translated: CASSSQDRVLAKNIQYF.

Points on this clone: In the same sample, other DNA sequences code for this CDR3. This chain uses TRBV7-2 with TRBJ1-2; 7 nucleotides agree with TRBD1. CDR3 size: 14 residues. Germline CDR1 reads SGHTA; CDR2 reads FQGNSA. V lost 9 bases and J lost 7; bases outside the gene matches: 14. CDR3 in amino acids: CASSPTGPTGGYTF. The CDR3 nucleotides are TGTGCCAGTAGCCCGACAGGGCCAACTGGTGGCTACACCTTC. Using reference TRBV7-2 and TRBJ1-2 for the parts outside the CDR3, the full variable domain is GAGVSQSPSNKVTEKGKDVELRCDPISGHTALYWYRQSLGQGLEFLIYFQGNSAPDKSGLPSDRFSAERTGGSVSTLTIQRTQQEDSAVYLCASSPTGPTGGYTFGSGTRLTVV.

The chain couples TRBV29-1 to TRBJ1-2; 9 bases match TRBD1. Germline V gives CDR1 SQVTM, CDR2 ANQGSEA. The V gene end was trimmed by 6 bases and the J gene end by 7 bases; junction bases not matched to a gene: 9. The CDR3 has 13 amino acids. The CDR3 here is CSVSGTGKRGYTF. In DNA form, the CDR3 reads TGCAGCGTGTCCGGGACAGGGAAACGTGGCTACACCTTC.